This T cell receptor beta chain was recovered during a study of vaccination effects on CD4 cells after COVID-19. The culture ran for about 11 days, and then CD4+ T cells were isolated. Each participant was given two doses of one vaccine (BNT162b2 or mRNA-1273). Libraries were prepared by immunoSEQ multiplex PCR; TCRdb keeps only in-frame clonotypes and omits some of them. The sample contains approximately 70,000 clones, roughly 73% of which appear only once. Germline V gene sequence: CDR1 SQVTM, CDR2 ANQGSEA. V was trimmed by 6 bases and J by 0 bases, leaving 8 bases between them. This CDR3 has 12 amino acids. For this clone: Its specificity is not known.

The rearrangement joins TRBV29-1 to TRBJ1-1; D unclear. This material consisted of CD4+ T cells from PBMCs cultured without peptide, taken after COVID-19 vaccination. The sequence was collected from a human donor who received a COVID-19 vaccine. The CDR3 nucleotides read TGCAGCGTCGGCGTGATGAACACTGAAGCTTTCTTT. This codes for CSVGVMNTEAFF.